The T cell receptor (beta chain) under discussion was sequenced for a study of T cells in Graves' hyperthyroidism and ophthalmopathy (dated by TCRdb to the late 2010s). Study-wide context: Peripheral blood was sampled at the time of initial diagnosis, prior to any treatment. After blood sampling, hyperthyroidism patients were treated with methimazole at a starting dose of 30 mg daily, and ophthalmopathy patients were treated with high-dose intravenous methylprednisolone. To identify TCR V-J signatures that set the groups apart, the researchers used a discovery cohort of more than 95 patients, made up of under 50 with Graves' ophthalmopathy and 57 with stable Graves' hyperthyroidism. Thyroid tissue and blood T-cell repertoires from several Graves' hyperthyroidism patients were also compared in the study. The paper reports TCR Vbeta CDR3 sequencing of some 140 peripheral blood samples: 40 to 45 ophthalmopathy, over 70 hyperthyroidism and around 17 progressor patients. The 75 to 100 discovery patients were divided at random into training and test sets in a 7:3 ratio. Prospective prediction of ophthalmopathy was tested in an independent validation cohort of approximately 19 hyperthyroidism patients and 17 patients who later progressed to ophthalmopathy.

This clonotype was detected only a few times. The antigen this receptor binds is unknown. No base quality values were provided; no much bigger clone lies one nucleotide off. The junction shows trimming of 1 base on V and 5 bases on J, plus 11 bases between the germline ends. Including cysteine and phenylalanine, the CDR3 has 14 amino acids. The DNA shown is the 42-base CDR3, in frame from base 1. The CDR1 and CDR2 encoded by the germline V gene (reference sequence) are LNHDA and SQIVND. The TCR beta CDR3 regions were amplified from RNA transcripts. A first-round RT-PCR of the TCR CDR3 used the HTBI primer set with the Qiagen OneStep RT-PCR kit. The libraries were constructed in a second round of multiplex PCR and then size-selected and purified. Paired-end sequencing of the libraries was performed with 100 bp reads on an Illumina HiSeq2000. The original pipeline was this. Raw data were processed with SOAPnuke, discarding reads with adapters, uncalled bases, mean Phred below 15, or no exact constant-primer or identifier match. COPE v1.2.5 was used to merge the high-quality paired reads, and each unique nucleotide sequence was defined as a clonotype. Clonotypes were aligned to IMGT TRBV, TRBD and TRBJ reference segments using MiTCR v1.1. Analysis was restricted to V-J combinations with a frequency above 0.0001, which covered about 99% of repertoires. The TCS score was defined as the ratio of F50 (clonal expansion) to E x V (chaos), calculated using BLOSUM62-based TCRdist between CDR3 peptides within each V-J. Welch's t-statistics and random forest reduced several hundred V-J features to fewer than 15, which were used in a naive Bayes classifier (R e1071). Thyroid-blood repertoire similarity was quantified with the Morisita-Horn index. The public reads were quality trimmed at Q25 with fastp and then assembled into clones with MiXCR by TCRdb, keeping productive beta chains. Identical CDR3 proteins give one entry, which carries the most common genes and DNA. The V and J calls follow TCRdb's processing rather than the paper's. Recorded for this sample are around 800,000 distinct CDR3 sequences; about 38% of them occurred a single time. The top ten constitute approximately 10% of the sample.

Stable Graves' hyperthyroidism was defined as no progression to ophthalmopathy during 18 months of follow-up. Hyperthyroidism patients were aged 18 to 65 years and newly diagnosed, with disease duration of less than 2 months. The study excluded patients with uncontrolled infections, other autoimmune diseases, pregnancy or lactation. Diagnoses were established on the basis of clinical symptoms, serum thyroxine and TRAb, thyroid ultrasound, and orbital computed tomography. Ficoll-Paque density gradient centrifugation was used to isolate PBMCs from 9.5 to 10 ml of fresh peripheral blood. Trizol reagent was used to extract total RNA, and RNA quality was then checked on an Agilent 2100 Bioanalyzer. General study outcomes and caveats: Most expanded thyroid clonotypes (frequency above 0.001) were also detected in blood, suggesting blood repertoires may reflect thyroid immune responses. In validation, the model predicted progression to ophthalmopathy a median of roughly 6.5 months before onset, with 65% to 71% sensitivity and just under 75% specificity. Ophthalmopathy was separated from stable hyperthyroidism by a 13 V-J signature model, with around 90% sensitivity and around 81% specificity obtained in cross-validation and 80%/75% obtained in testing. No statistical method was used to set the sample size in advance, and investigators knew the group allocation.

Sequencing used blood. The TCR comes from a man between 18 and 35 years old with Graves' hyperthyroidism. The rearranged chain carries TRBV19 and TRBJ1-1; no confident D gene assignment can be made. In nucleotides, the sequence is TGTGCCAGTAGTATAGGACACCGTCGGACTGAAGCTTTCTTT. The resulting protein is CASSIGHRRTEAFF.